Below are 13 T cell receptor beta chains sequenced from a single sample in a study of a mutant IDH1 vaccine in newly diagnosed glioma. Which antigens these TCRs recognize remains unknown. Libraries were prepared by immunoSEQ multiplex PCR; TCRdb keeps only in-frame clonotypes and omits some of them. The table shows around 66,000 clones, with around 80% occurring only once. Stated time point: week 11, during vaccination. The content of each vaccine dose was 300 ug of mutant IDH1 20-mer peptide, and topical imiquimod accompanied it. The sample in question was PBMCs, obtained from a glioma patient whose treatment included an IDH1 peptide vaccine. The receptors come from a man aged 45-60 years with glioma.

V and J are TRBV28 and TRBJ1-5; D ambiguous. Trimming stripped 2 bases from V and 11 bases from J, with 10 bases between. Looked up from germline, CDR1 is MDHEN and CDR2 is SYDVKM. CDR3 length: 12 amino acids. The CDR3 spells CASSLEGRAQHF. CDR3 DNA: TGTGCCAGCAGTTTAGAGGGAAGGGCCCAGCATTTT. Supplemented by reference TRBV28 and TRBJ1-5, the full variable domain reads DVKVTQSSRYLVKRTGEKVFLECVQDMDHENMFWYRQDPGLGLRLIYFSYDVKMKEKGDIPEGYSVSREKKERFSLILESASTNQTSMYLCASSLEGRAQHFGDGTRLSIL.

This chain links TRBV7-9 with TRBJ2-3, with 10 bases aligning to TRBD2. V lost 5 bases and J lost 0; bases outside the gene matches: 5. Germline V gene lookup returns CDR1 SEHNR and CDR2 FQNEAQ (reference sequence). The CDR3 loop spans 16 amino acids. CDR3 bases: TGTGCCAGCAGCGACGGACTAGCGGTGAGCACAGATACGCAGTATTTT. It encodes CASSDGLAVSTDTQYF.

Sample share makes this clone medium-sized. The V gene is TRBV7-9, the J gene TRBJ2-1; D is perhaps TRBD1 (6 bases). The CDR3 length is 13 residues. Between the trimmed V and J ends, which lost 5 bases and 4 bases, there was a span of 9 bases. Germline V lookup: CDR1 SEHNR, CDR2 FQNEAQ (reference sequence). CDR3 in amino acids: CASSPRGYNEQFF. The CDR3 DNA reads TGTGCCAGCAGCCCCAGGGGTTACAATGAGCAGTTCTTC.

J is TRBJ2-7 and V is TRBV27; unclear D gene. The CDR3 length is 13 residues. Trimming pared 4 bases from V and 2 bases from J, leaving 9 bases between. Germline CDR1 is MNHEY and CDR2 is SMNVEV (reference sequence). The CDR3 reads CASSSTPTYEQYF. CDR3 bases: TGTGCCAGCAGTTCTACACCGACCTACGAGCAGTACTTC.

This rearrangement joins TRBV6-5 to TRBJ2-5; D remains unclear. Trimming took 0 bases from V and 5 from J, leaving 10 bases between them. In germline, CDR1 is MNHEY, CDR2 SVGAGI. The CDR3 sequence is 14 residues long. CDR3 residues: CASSYSNRRETQYF. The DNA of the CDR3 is TGTGCCAGCAGTTACTCGAATAGGCGGGAGACCCAGTACTTC.

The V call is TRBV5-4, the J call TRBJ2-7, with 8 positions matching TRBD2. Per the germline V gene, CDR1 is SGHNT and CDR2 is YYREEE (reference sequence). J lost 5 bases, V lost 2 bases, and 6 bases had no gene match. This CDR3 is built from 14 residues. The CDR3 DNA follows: TGTGCCAGCAGCTTTACGGGAGGGCCTAACGAGCAGTACTTC. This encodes CASSFTGGPNEQYF.

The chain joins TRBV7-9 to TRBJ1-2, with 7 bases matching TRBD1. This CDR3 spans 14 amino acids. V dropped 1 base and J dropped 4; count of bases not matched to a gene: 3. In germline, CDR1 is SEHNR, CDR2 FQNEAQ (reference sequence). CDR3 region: CASSLEAGGYGYTF. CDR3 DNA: TGTGCCAGCAGCTTAGAAGCAGGGGGCTATGGCTACACCTTC.

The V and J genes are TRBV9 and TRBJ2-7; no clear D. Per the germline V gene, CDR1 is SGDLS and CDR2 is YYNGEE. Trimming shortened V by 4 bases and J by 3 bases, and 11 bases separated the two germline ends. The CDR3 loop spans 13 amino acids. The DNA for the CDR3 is TGTGCCAGCAGCTCAGGCGGCGGCTACGAGCAGTACTTC. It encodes CASSSGGGYEQYF.

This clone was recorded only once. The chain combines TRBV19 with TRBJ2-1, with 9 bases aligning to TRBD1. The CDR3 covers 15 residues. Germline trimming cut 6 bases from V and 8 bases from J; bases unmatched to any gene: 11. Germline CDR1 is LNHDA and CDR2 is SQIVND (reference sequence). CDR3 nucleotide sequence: TGTGCCAGTAGACTCACAGGGGGCGTTGTGTATGAGCAGTTCTTC. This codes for CASRLTGGVVYEQFF. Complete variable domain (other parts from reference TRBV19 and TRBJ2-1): DGGITQSPKYLFRKEGQNVTLSCEQNLNHDAMYWYRQDPGQGLRLIYYSQIVNDFQKGDIAEGYSVSREKKESFPLTVTSAQKNPTAFYLCASRLTGGVVYEQFFGPGTRLTVL.

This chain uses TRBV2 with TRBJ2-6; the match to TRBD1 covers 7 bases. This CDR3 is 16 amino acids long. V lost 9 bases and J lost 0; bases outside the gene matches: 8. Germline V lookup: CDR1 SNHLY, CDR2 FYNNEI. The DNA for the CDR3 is TGTGCCAGTACCGGACAGGCCACCTCTGGGGCCAACGTCCTGACTTTC. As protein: CASTGQATSGANVLTF. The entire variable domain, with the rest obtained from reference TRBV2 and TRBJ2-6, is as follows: EPEVTQTPSHQVTQMGQEVILRCVPISNHLYFYWYRQILGQKVEFLVSFYNNEISEKSEIFDDQFSVERPDGSNFTLKIRSTKLEDSAMYFCASTGQATSGANVLTFGAGSRLTVL.

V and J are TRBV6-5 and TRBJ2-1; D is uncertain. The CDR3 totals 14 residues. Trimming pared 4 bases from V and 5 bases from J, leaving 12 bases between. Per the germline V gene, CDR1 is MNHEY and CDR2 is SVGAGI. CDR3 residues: CASSSVSRHNEQFF. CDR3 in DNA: TGTGCCAGCAGTTCCGTATCCCGTCACAATGAGCAGTTCTTC.

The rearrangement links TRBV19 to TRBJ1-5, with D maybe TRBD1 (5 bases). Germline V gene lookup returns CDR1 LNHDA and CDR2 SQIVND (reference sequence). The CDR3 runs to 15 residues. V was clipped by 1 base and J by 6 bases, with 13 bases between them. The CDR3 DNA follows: TGTGCCAGTAGTATAGGGCTGGGACGGAGTCAGCCCCAGCATTTT. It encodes CASSIGLGRSQPQHF.

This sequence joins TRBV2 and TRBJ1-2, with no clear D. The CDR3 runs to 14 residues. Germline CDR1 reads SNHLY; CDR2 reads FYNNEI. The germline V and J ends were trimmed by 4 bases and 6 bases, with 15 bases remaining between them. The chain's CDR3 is CASSVLRDPNGYTF. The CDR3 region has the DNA TGTGCCAGCAGTGTCTTAAGGGATCCAAATGGCTACACCTTC.